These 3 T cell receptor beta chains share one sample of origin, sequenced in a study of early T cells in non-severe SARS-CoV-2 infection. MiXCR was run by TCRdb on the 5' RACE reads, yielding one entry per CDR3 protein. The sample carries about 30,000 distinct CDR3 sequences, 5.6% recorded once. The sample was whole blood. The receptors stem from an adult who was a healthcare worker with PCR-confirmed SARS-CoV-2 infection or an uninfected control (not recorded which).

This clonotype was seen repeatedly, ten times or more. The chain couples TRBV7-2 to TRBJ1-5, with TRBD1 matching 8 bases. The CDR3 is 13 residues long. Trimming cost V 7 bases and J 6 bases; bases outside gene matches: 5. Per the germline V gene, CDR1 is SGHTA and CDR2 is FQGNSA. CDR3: CASTGQGLQPQHF. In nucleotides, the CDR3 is TGTGCCAGCACAGGACAGGGCCTTCAGCCCCAGCATTTT.

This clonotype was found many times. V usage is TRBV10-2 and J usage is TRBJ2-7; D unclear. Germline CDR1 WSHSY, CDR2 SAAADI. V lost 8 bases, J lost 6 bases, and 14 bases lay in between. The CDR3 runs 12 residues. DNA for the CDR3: TGCGCCAGCTTGGGCCCCGGAAGCGAGCAGTACTTC. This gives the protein CASLGPGSEQYF.

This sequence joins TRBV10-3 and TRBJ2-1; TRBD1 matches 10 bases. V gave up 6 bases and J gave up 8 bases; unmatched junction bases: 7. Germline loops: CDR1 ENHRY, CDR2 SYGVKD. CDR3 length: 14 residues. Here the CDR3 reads CAIRAGTGVYEQFF. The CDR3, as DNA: TGTGCCATCAGGGCCGGGACAGGGGTGTATGAGCAGTTCTTC.